This entry lists 30 T cell receptor beta chains sequenced from one sample in a study of cytomegalovirus exposure and HLA in healthy donors. Both 60 Vbeta primers and 13 Jbeta primers went into the PCR. Clones were sequenced by immunoSEQ multiplex PCR, and TCRdb holds only the in-frame ones, with some missing. The sample contains 95,000 to 110,000 clones, approximately 79% of which appear only once. Sequencing was carried out using PBMCs. The receptors here all came from a woman aged 35 to 49 in good health and CMV-seropositive.

This clone was seen a single time. A read error may account for a junction end that differs from germline. The chain is built from TRBV25-1 and TRBJ1-4, with D perhaps matching TRBD1 (5 bases). This CDR3 has 13 residues. The V gene's germline CDR1 is MGHDK and CDR2 SYGVNS. The CDR3 DNA reads as TGTGCCAGCAGTGTGGGTGTCTGGGGGGAACTGCTTTTT. Translation gives CASSVGVWGELLF. The variable domain in full, with the rest retrieved from reference TRBV25-1 and TRBJ1-4, is EADIYQTPRYLVIGTGKKITLECSQTMGHDKMYWYQQDPGMELHLIHYSYGVNSTEKGDLSSESTVSRIRTEHFPLTLESARPSHTSQYLCASSVGVWGELLFGSGTQLSVL.

The V gene is TRBV19, the J gene TRBJ1-1, with TRBD1 matching 7 bases. With 3 bases clipped from V and 0 bases from J, the junction kept 4 bases outside the gene matches. The germline V gene encodes CDR1 LNHDA and CDR2 SQIVND (reference sequence). This CDR3 contains 15 residues. The CDR3 DNA reads TGTGCCAGTAGTATGGGACAGACTATGAACACTGAAGCTTTCTTT. As protein: CASSMGQTMNTEAFF.

As DNA, the CDR3 is TGTGCCAGCGGACTAGTCCAAGAGACCCAGTACTTC. Its translation is CASGLVQETQYF. V is TRBV7-2 and J is TRBJ2-5, with TRBD2 identical over 7 bases. Germline trimming cut 8 bases from V and 1 base from J; bases unmatched to any gene: 1. This CDR3 has 12 residues. Germline CDR1 SGHTA, CDR2 FQGNSA. The variable domain in full, completed from reference TRBV7-2 and TRBJ2-5, reads GAGVSQSPSNKVTEKGKDVELRCDPISGHTALYWYRQSLGQGLEFLIYFQGNSAPDKSGLPSDRFSAERTGGSVSTLTIQRTQQEDSAVYLCASGLVQETQYFGPGTRLLVL.

This chain joins TRBV7-8 and TRBJ2-7; TRBD1 is a possible D gene (6 bases). V was pared by 5 bases and J by 2 bases, with 10 bases between. This CDR3 region has 13 residues. Germline V gene lookup returns CDR1 SGHVS and CDR2 FQNEAQ. CDR3 protein: CASSRGSAYEQYF. The DNA of the CDR3 is TGTGCCAGCAGCAGGGGGTCGGCCTACGAGCAGTACTTC.

The rearrangement joins TRBV19 to TRBJ1-1; D ambiguous. The CDR3 is 14 residues long. CDR1 and CDR2 from the germline V gene are LNHDA and SQIVND (reference sequence). Trimming removed 5 bases at V and 0 bases at J, with 10 bases between. In nucleotides, the CDR3 is TGTGCCAGTAGTCCACAGATAATGAACACTGAAGCTTTCTTT. Encoded protein: CASSPQIMNTEAFF. The full variable domain, with the rest looked up from reference TRBV19 and TRBJ1-1, is DGGITQSPKYLFRKEGQNVTLSCEQNLNHDAMYWYRQDPGQGLRLIYYSQIVNDFQKGDIAEGYSVSREKKESFPLTVTSAQKNPTAFYLCASSPQIMNTEAFFGQGTRLTVV.

This clone was recorded a few times. The chain links TRBV28 to TRBJ1-5, with TRBD1 matching 8 bases. J was trimmed by 10 bases and V by 11 bases; bases with no gene match: 7. Germline V CDR1 and CDR2: MDHEN, SYDVKM. The CDR3 is 11 residues long. In DNA, the CDR3 is TGTGCCGACCAGGACAGGGAACCCCAGCATTTT. As protein: CADQDREPQHF.

The gene calls are TRBV9 and TRBJ1-2; possible D gene TRBD1, 6 bases. Trimming took 3 bases from V and 4 from J, leaving 10 bases between them. Germline V lookup: CDR1 SGDLS, CDR2 YYNGEE. The CDR3 extends over 13 amino acids. The CDR3 nucleotides read TGTGCCAGCAGCGCTGGACAGTCCTATGGCTACACCTTC. Translated: CASSAGQSYGYTF.

V is TRBV5-1 and J is TRBJ2-2; D is ambiguous. With 0 bases removed from V and 1 base from J, the gap between germline ends came to 4 bases. The CDR3 covers 14 residues. CDR1 and CDR2 from the germline V gene are SGHRS and YFSETQ. The CDR3 loop is CASSLGGNTGELFF. As DNA, the CDR3 is TGCGCCAGCAGCTTGGGCGGGAACACCGGGGAGCTGTTTTTT. Looking up the rest from reference TRBV5-1 and TRBJ2-2 gives the full variable domain: KAGVTQTPRYLIKTRGQQVTLSCSPISGHRSVSWYQQTPGQGLQFLFEYFSETQRNKGNFPGRFSGRQFSNSRSEMNVSTLELGDSALYLCASSLGGNTGELFFGEGSRLTVL.

The sample holds one count of this clone. V is TRBV9 and J is TRBJ1-1; possible D gene TRBD1, 6 bases. Trimming shortened V by 3 bases and J by 5 bases, and 11 bases separated the two germline ends. The CDR3 runs to 13 residues. Germline V gene data show CDR1 as SGDLS and CDR2 as YYNGEE. This CDR3 is CASSATQGTEAFF. DNA of the CDR3: TGTGCCAGCAGCGCCACACAGGGAACTGAAGCTTTCTTT.

The chain employs TRBV29-1 and TRBJ1-4; D is unresolved. CDR3 length equals 14 residues. Deletions cut 4 bases from V and 5 bases from J, with 14 bases between. Germline loops: CDR1 SQVTM, CDR2 ANQGSEA. The DNA of the CDR3 is TGCAGCGTTGTCACCTCCCACATGAATGAAAAACTGTTTTTT. Amino acid sequence: CSVVTSHMNEKLFF.

The chain links TRBV6-4 to TRBJ2-3; TRBD1 might be the D (5 bases). Germline CDR1 is MRHNA and CDR2 is SNTAGT. The CDR3 is 15 amino acids. V was pared by 5 bases and J by 4 bases, with 16 bases between. CDR3 region: CASSPKVGAADTQYF. As DNA, the CDR3 is TGTGCCAGCAGTCCCAAGGTAGGGGCGGCAGATACGCAGTATTTT.

This chain connects TRBV21-1 to TRBJ2-1; the table's D call TRBD1 went unverified against the DNA. TRBV21-1 is reported as a pseudogene. The CDR3 has 14 amino acids. The CDR3 sequence is CASNRGFSYNEQFF. CDR3 DNA sequence: TGTGCCAGCAACAGGGGGTTTTCCTACAATGAGCAGTTCTTC.

The V gene is TRBV15, the J gene TRBJ2-3; D might be TRBD1 (5 bases). Looked up from germline, CDR1 is LNHNV and CDR2 is YYDKDF (reference sequence). V dropped 2 bases and J dropped 4 bases, with 16 bases sitting between them. The CDR3 totals 16 residues. CDR3 loop: CATSRLQGTWADTQYF. CDR3 sequence (DNA): TGTGCCACCAGCAGACTCCAGGGTACGTGGGCAGATACGCAGTATTTT.

This clone occurred once. DNA for the CDR3: TGCGCCAGCAGCCAAGCTGAAACAAGCTCCTACGAGCAGTACTTC. It encodes CASSQAETSSYEQYF. The V call is TRBV4-1, the J call TRBJ2-7; unclear D gene. The ends were cut back, 1 base at V and 0 bases at J, with 10 bases in the middle. This CDR3 contains 15 residues. Germline CDR1 reads MGHRA; CDR2 reads YSYEKL.

The V call is TRBV6-5, the J call TRBJ1-2, with D possibly being TRBD1 (5 bases). Trimming shortened V by 11 bases and J by 2 bases, and 18 bases separated the two germline ends. There are 14 residues in the CDR3. Germline CDR1 and CDR2: MNHEY and SVGAGI. The CDR3 loop is CAVSGGGSNYGYTF. As DNA, the CDR3 is TGTGCCGTCTCGGGGGGGGGATCGAACTATGGCTACACCTTC.

The chain combines TRBV19 with TRBJ2-7, with D maybe TRBD1 (6 bases). The germline V gene encodes CDR1 LNHDA and CDR2 SQIVND (reference sequence). The germline V and J ends were trimmed by 6 bases and 0 bases, with 15 bases remaining between them. The CDR3 runs to 15 residues. CDR3 region: CASRQGQETSYEQYF. The CDR3 coding sequence is TGTGCCAGTAGGCAGGGGCAAGAGACCTCCTACGAGCAGTACTTC. Full variable domain (rest looked up from reference TRBV19 and TRBJ2-7): DGGITQSPKYLFRKEGQNVTLSCEQNLNHDAMYWYRQDPGQGLRLIYYSQIVNDFQKGDIAEGYSVSREKKESFPLTVTSAQKNPTAFYLCASRQGQETSYEQYFGPGTRLTVT.

J is TRBJ2-1 and V is TRBV27; 13 bases align to TRBD2. The CDR3 sequence is 15 residues long. CDR1 MNHEY and CDR2 SMNVEV come from the germline V gene (reference sequence). Germline trimming cut 5 bases from V and 4 bases from J; bases unmatched to any gene: 2. The CDR3 DNA reads as TGTGCCAGCAGTGCACTAGCGGGGGGGTACAATGAGCAGTTCTTC. Protein sequence: CASSALAGGYNEQFF.

J is TRBJ2-3 and V is TRBV5-6; no definite D call. Germline V lookup: CDR1 SGHDT, CDR2 YYEEEE. The CDR3 loop spans 13 amino acids. Trimming cost V 0 bases and J 2 bases, with 4 bases left between them. The CDR3 DNA follows: TGTGCCAGCAGCTTGGGGCACACAGATACGCAGTATTTT. It specifies CASSLGHTDTQYF.

The rearrangement joins TRBV6-1 to TRBJ2-3; the match to TRBD1 covers 7 bases. The CDR3 has 15 residues. Per the germline V gene, CDR1 is MNHNS and CDR2 is SASEGT. V was pared by 8 bases and J by 2 bases, with 10 bases of the junction left unmatched. CDR3 coding DNA: TGTGCCAGCCGAGGGACAGCGGATATCACAGATACGCAGTATTTT. It yields the protein CASRGTADITDTQYF.

The chain employs TRBV5-1 and TRBJ1-3; 8 bases are shared with TRBD1. J gave up 2 bases and V 0 bases, and 13 bases lay outside the gene matches. Germline V gives CDR1 SGHRS, CDR2 YFSETQ. This CDR3 has 19 residues. The CDR3 reads CASSLGFGTGHRAGNTIYF. Here the CDR3 DNA reads TGCGCCAGCAGCTTGGGGTTCGGGACAGGACATAGGGCTGGAAACACCATATATTTT.

The chain joins TRBV10-1 to TRBJ2-3; D uncertain. The CDR3 length is 12 residues. Trimming stripped 4 bases from V and 1 base from J, with 3 bases between. Germline-derived CDR1 and CDR2 are WNHNN and SYGVQD (reference sequence). DNA for the CDR3: TGCGCCAGCAGTGGCGGCACAGATACGCAGTATTTT. This gives the protein CASSGGTDTQYF.

J is TRBJ2-3 and V is TRBV5-1; 9 bases line up with TRBD2. The CDR3 is 15 amino acids. Trimming removed 3 bases from V and 0 bases from J; junction bases left unmatched: 2. Germline-derived CDR1 and CDR2 are SGHRS and YFSETQ. CDR3 sequence reads: CASSWAGGSTDTQYF. The CDR3 nucleotides are TGCGCCAGCAGCTGGGCGGGGGGGAGCACAGATACGCAGTATTTT.

The chain has TRBV2 and TRBJ2-3; D is ambiguous. CDR1 is SNHLY and CDR2 is FYNNEI in the germline V gene. This CDR3 is built from 14 residues. V was shortened by 5 bases and J by 2 bases, with 11 bases between the two germline ends. The DNA of the CDR3 is TGTGCCAGCAGTACCACACAAACCACAGATACGCAGTATTTT. This sequence encodes CASSTTQTTDTQYF. Complete variable domain (other parts from reference TRBV2 and TRBJ2-3): EPEVTQTPSHQVTQMGQEVILRCVPISNHLYFYWYRQILGQKVEFLVSFYNNEISEKSEIFDDQFSVERPDGSNFTLKIRSTKLEDSAMYFCASSTTQTTDTQYFGPGTRLTVL.

V usage is TRBV6-1 and J usage is TRBJ1-1; D is ambiguous. Trimming took 8 bases from V and 1 from J, leaving 17 bases between them. Germline CDR1 and CDR2: MNHNS and SASEGT. This CDR3 contains 15 residues. The CDR3 DNA follows: TGTGCCAGCGGGATCCACGGCGGGAAGAACACTGAAGCTTTCTTT. The encoded protein is CASGIHGGKNTEAFF.

Remarks on this clone: The sample holds other DNA sequences that translate to the same CDR3. V usage is TRBV6-5 and J usage is TRBJ2-7, with D unclear. This CDR3 has 13 residues. Germline values: CDR1 MNHEY, CDR2 SVGAGI. Trimming shortened V by 3 bases and J by 4 bases, and 10 bases separated the two germline ends. CDR3 loop: CASSYSYSYEQYF. Here the CDR3 DNA reads TGTGCCAGCAGTTATAGTTACAGTTACGAGCAGTACTTC.

This rearrangement joins TRBV2 to TRBJ1-1; tentative D call: TRBD1 (5 bases). The V and J ends lost 6 bases and 7 bases respectively, with 18 bases between them. The CDR3 is made up of 14 amino acids. The germline CDR1 and CDR2 sequences are SNHLY and FYNNEI. The CDR3 nucleotides are TGTGCCAGCAGGGCCTCGGGGGATTTCGGTGAAGCTTTCTTT. This gives the protein CASRASGDFGEAFF.

The chain couples TRBV25-1 to TRBJ2-6; 8 bases map to TRBD1. Germline lookup yields CDR1 MGHDK and CDR2 SYGVNS. The trim removed 2 bases at V and 2 bases at J, leaving 8 bases unmatched. The CDR3 consists of 18 residues. CDR3 bases: TGTGCCAGCAGTGAACTAGGACAGGGTGCCCCTGGGGCCAACGTCCTGACTTTC. It specifies CASSELGQGAPGANVLTF. Using reference TRBV25-1 and TRBJ2-6 for the parts outside the CDR3, the full variable domain is EADIYQTPRYLVIGTGKKITLECSQTMGHDKMYWYQQDPGMELHLIHYSYGVNSTEKGDLSSESTVSRIRTEHFPLTLESARPSHTSQYLCASSELGQGAPGANVLTFGAGSRLTVL.

The gene calls are TRBV30 and TRBJ1-1, with 8 bases that match TRBD1. The J segment lost 3 bases and the V segment lost 0 bases, leaving 0 bases of the junction unmatched. Germline CDR1 GTSNPN, CDR2 SVGIG (reference sequence). This CDR3 region has 13 residues. This CDR3 is CAWSVQGDTEAFF. The CDR3, as DNA: TGTGCCTGGAGTGTACAGGGGGACACTGAAGCTTTCTTT.

This chain connects TRBV7-2 to TRBJ1-2; 9 bases line up with TRBD1. Trimming cost V 5 bases and J 8 bases; bases outside gene matches: 6. CDR3 size: 13 residues. CDR1 is SGHTA, CDR2 FQGNSA, per germline. CDR3 region: CASSTWTGAGYTF. The DNA of the CDR3 is TGTGCCAGCAGCACATGGACAGGGGCGGGCTACACCTTC.

This clone was counted only a few times. V is TRBV4-1 and J is TRBJ1-1; weak D call: TRBD1 (6 bases). Trimming pared 4 bases from V and 1 base from J, leaving 13 bases between. From germline, CDR1 is MGHRA and CDR2 YSYEKL. The CDR3 is 15 residues long. CDR3 sequence (DNA): TGCGCCAGCAGCCCGCCCGGGACAAAGAACACTGAAGCTTTCTTT. It specifies CASSPPGTKNTEAFF.